This T cell receptor beta chain was recovered during a study of blood T cell repertoires in COVID-19. At the level of the study: The United States, Italy and Spain supplied acute and convalescent COVID-19 samples. Nucleic acid was either cDNA or gDNA, and it came from T cells, B-cell-depleted T cells, or PBMCs.

This CDR3 has 15 residues. Germline CDR1 reads MNHEY; CDR2 reads SVGAGI. The V and J ends lost 6 bases and 0 bases respectively, with 11 bases between them. Original handling: By means of reference gene primer amplification, nucleated cell counts were estimated. Profiled with immunoSEQ multiplex PCR; TCRdb holds only in-frame clones, not every one. That table gives V, J and clone size, and the DNA gave D and trimming. The table lists roughly 100,000 clones, about 80% of them singletons. The chain is built from TRBV6-5 and TRBJ2-2, with a possible D match to TRBD1 (6 bases). The receptor was isolated from a man between 65 and 79 years old with acute or convalescent COVID-19. What was sequenced was peripheral blood. The CDR3 spells CASSQGSANTGELFF. The CDR3 region has the DNA TGTGCCAGCAGCCAGGGGTCCGCGAACACCGGGGAGCTGTTTTTT.